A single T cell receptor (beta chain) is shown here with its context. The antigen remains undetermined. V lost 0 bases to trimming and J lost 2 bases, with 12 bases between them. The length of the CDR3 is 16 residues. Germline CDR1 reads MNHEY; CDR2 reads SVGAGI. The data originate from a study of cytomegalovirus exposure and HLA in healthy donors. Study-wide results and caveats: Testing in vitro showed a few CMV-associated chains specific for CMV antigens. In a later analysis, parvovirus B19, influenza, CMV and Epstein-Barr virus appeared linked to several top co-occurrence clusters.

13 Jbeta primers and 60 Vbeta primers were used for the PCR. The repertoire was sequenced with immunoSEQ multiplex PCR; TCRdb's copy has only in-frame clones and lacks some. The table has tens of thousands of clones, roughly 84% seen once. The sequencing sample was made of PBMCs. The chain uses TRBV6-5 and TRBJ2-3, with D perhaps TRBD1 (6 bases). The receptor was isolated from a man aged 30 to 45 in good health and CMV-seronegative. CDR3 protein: CASSYSTGFSTDTQYF. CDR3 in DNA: TGTGCCAGCAGTTACTCGACAGGTTTTTCCACAGATACGCAGTATTTT.